What follows are 23 T cell receptor beta chains derived from one specimen sequenced in a study of T cells in Graves' hyperthyroidism and ophthalmopathy. The CDR3 regions of TCR beta were amplified from RNA transcripts. The primer set for the first-round RT-PCR of the TCR CDR3 was HTBI. TCRdb re-called the multiplex PCR reads with MiXCR, one entry per CDR3 protein. In the table there are hundreds of thousands of distinct CDR3 sequences, approximately 15% of which are singletons. Sequenced: blood. All receptors derive from a woman aged 40-49 years with Graves' ophthalmopathy.

This clonotype was observed at least ten times. This chain connects TRBV28 to TRBJ2-7, with TRBD2 matching 9 bases. V gave up 8 bases and J gave up 3 bases; unmatched junction bases: 11. Germline CDR1 is MDHEN and CDR2 is SYDVKM. The CDR3 extends over 15 amino acids. The CDR3 spells CASHSGTSNGYEQYF. CDR3 in DNA: TGTGCCAGCCATTCCGGGACTAGCAACGGCTACGAGCAGTACTTC.

There are many counts of this clonotype. The CDR3 DNA follows: TGTGCCTGGAGTGGATATTCGCGGAGGATCGACTACGAGCAGTACTTC. Its translation is CAWSGYSRRIDYEQYF. The chain employs TRBV30 and TRBJ2-7, with a weak D call TRBD2 (5 bases). Deletions cut 1 base from V and 3 bases from J, with 19 bases between. From germline, CDR1 is GTSNPN and CDR2 SVGIG (reference sequence). The CDR3 totals 16 residues.

This clonotype was counted at least ten times. The genes are TRBV30 and TRBJ1-1, with D uncertain. Trimming took 2 bases from V and 0 from J, leaving 10 bases between them. Germline V gene data show CDR1 as GTSNPN and CDR2 as SVGIG (reference sequence). CDR3 length: 14 amino acids. The CDR3 region is CAWSPVGLNTEAFF. The CDR3 nucleotides are TGTGCCTGGAGTCCGGTGGGGTTGAACACTGAAGCTTTCTTT.

This clonotype was seen more than once but under ten times. The V call is TRBV30, the J call TRBJ2-3; D not certain. Trimming stripped 2 bases from V and 4 bases from J, with 7 bases between. The germline V gene has CDR1 GTSNPN and CDR2 SVGIG (reference sequence). The CDR3 consists of 12 residues. In DNA, the CDR3 is TGTGCCTGGAGTAAAATCCCAGATACGCAGTATTTT. Its translation: CAWSKIPDTQYF.

This clonotype was recorded at least ten times. The chain is built from TRBV15 and TRBJ2-7; TRBD2 is a possible D gene (5 bases). CDR1 LNHNV and CDR2 YYDKDF come from the germline V gene (reference sequence). The V end lost 0 bases, the J end lost 3 bases, and 9 bases lay between the germline ends. The CDR3 sequence is 14 residues long. The CDR3 protein is CATSRDRDRYEQYF. The DNA for the CDR3 is TGTGCCACCAGCAGAGACCGGGATCGCTACGAGCAGTACTTC.

In DNA form, the CDR3 reads TGTGCCACCAGTAATCTTCGTGAAGCTTTCTTT. Translation: CATSNLREAFF. The chain employs TRBV24-1 and TRBJ1-1; no clear D. This CDR3 contains 11 residues. The germline CDR1 and CDR2 sequences are KGHDR and SFDVKD. The ends were cut back, 6 bases at V and 7 bases at J, with 8 bases in the middle.

This clonotype was counted ten times or more. The V and J genes are TRBV13 and TRBJ2-5, with D unclear. With 2 bases removed from V and 2 bases from J, the gap between germline ends came to 6 bases. Germline assignment: CDR1 PRHDT and CDR2 FYEKMQ (reference sequence). The CDR3 contains 13 residues. The CDR3 sequence: CASSLYSQETQYF. The DNA for the CDR3 is TGTGCCAGCAGCTTATATTCTCAAGAGACCCAGTACTTC.

This clonotype occurred many times. The chain links TRBV6-1 to TRBJ2-7; unclear D gene. The CDR3 length is 13 residues. V was clipped by 7 bases and J by 2 bases, with 12 bases between them. Per the germline V gene, CDR1 is MNHNS and CDR2 is SASEGT. The CDR3 reads CASTEPNAYEQYF. CDR3 DNA sequence: TGTGCCAGCACAGAGCCAAATGCCTACGAGCAGTACTTC.

This clonotype has ten or more counts. This chain joins TRBV30 and TRBJ2-7; D not certain. CDR1 and CDR2 from the germline V gene are GTSNPN and SVGIG (reference sequence). V was cut by 4 bases and J by 0 bases, with 10 bases left in between. The CDR3 spans 13 residues. The CDR3 bases are TGTGCCTGGAACGGGCGCTACTCCTACGAGCAGTACTTC. It translates to CAWNGRYSYEQYF.

This clonotype was counted only a few times. This chain links TRBV27 with TRBJ2-7; 9 bases are a match to TRBD1. The CDR3 sequence is 16 residues long. V was clipped by 8 bases and J by 0 bases; unmatched bases: 11. CDR1 is MNHEY and CDR2 is SMNVEV in the germline V gene (reference sequence). In DNA form, the CDR3 reads TGTGCCAGCCGGGACAGGGCTTTTCAGGGCTCCTACGAGCAGTACTTC. This translates into CASRDRAFQGSYEQYF.

This clonotype came up many times. This chain connects TRBV7-2 to TRBJ2-5; unclear D gene. The V and J ends lost 5 bases and 1 base respectively, with 8 bases between them. This CDR3 is 13 amino acids long. CDR1 SGHTA and CDR2 FQGNSA come from the germline V gene. CDR3 nucleotides: TGTGCCAGCAGCCCAAGGATCCAAGAGACCCAGTACTTC. Its protein is CASSPRIQETQYF.

V usage is TRBV28 and J usage is TRBJ1-2, with D perhaps TRBD1 (5 bases). V was pared by 1 base and J by 2 bases, with 11 bases between. Looked up from germline, CDR1 is MDHEN and CDR2 is SYDVKM. The CDR3 loop spans 15 amino acids. CDR3 residues: CASSLYGARNYGYTF. CDR3 DNA sequence: TGTGCCAGCAGTTTATATGGGGCACGGAACTATGGCTACACCTTC.

V is TRBV15 and J is TRBJ2-5; 8 nucleotides align to TRBD1. Germline assignment: CDR1 LNHNV and CDR2 YYDKDF (reference sequence). V was clipped by 5 bases and J by 4 bases; unmatched bases: 9. The CDR3 covers 15 residues. CDR3 in amino acids: CATSGQGAVIETQYF. The DNA of the CDR3 is TGTGCCACCAGCGGCCAGGGGGCCGTAATAGAGACCCAGTACTTC.

This clonotype showed up many times. The V call is TRBV7-2, the J call TRBJ1-1; D gene ambiguous. CDR3 length: 14 residues. Trimming removed 4 bases at V and 1 base at J, with 10 bases between. Germline assignment: CDR1 SGHTA and CDR2 FQGNSA. The CDR3 region is CASSSFSRNTEAFF. The CDR3 nucleotides are TGTGCCAGCAGCTCTTTCTCTAGGAACACTGAAGCTTTCTTT.

This clonotype was counted ten times or more. CDR3 DNA: TGTGCCAGCAGTTACCTCCTAGCGTCCCAAGAGACCCAGTACTTC. This encodes CASSYLLASQETQYF. The chain recombines TRBV6-5 with TRBJ2-5; D possibly corresponds to TRBD2 (6 bases). The germline V gene has CDR1 MNHEY and CDR2 SVGAGI. The germline V and J ends were trimmed by 2 bases and 1 base, with 11 bases remaining between them. The CDR3 covers 15 residues.

This clonotype was counted ten times or more. The chain links TRBV12-3 or TRBV12-4 to TRBJ2-5; TRBD1 matches at 11 bases. The trim removed 5 bases at V and 5 bases at J, leaving 7 bases unmatched. The CDR3 totals 15 residues. CDR3 nucleotides: TGTGCCAGCAGTGAGTCAGGACAGGGGGCTGAGACCCAGTACTTC. Translation: CASSESGQGAETQYF.

This clonotype was found many times. This rearrangement joins TRBV28 to TRBJ2-2, with D perhaps assigned TRBD1 or TRBD2 (5 bases each). The germline gives CDR1 MDHEN, CDR2 SYDVKM. With 5 bases removed from V and 5 bases from J, the gap between germline ends came to 15 bases. The CDR3 contains 15 residues. For the CDR3, the DNA is TGTGCCAGCAGTGAGATGCGAGGGGAGACCGGGGAGCTGTTTTTT. Translated, it gives CASSEMRGETGELFF.

This clonotype was seen many times. This sequence joins TRBV6-1 and TRBJ1-5, with D unresolved. Trimming shortened V by 8 bases and J by 3 bases, and 11 bases separated the two germline ends. Germline V gene data show CDR1 as MNHNS and CDR2 as SASEGT. CDR3 length equals 13 residues. The CDR3 here is CASGTGNNQPQHF. CDR3 in DNA: TGTGCCAGCGGTACGGGGAACAATCAGCCCCAGCATTTT.

This clonotype was found many times. The J gene is TRBJ2-7, the V gene TRBV28; D might be TRBD1 (6 bases). The V end lost 4 bases, the J end lost 3 bases, and 16 bases lay between the germline ends. Germline CDR1 MDHEN, CDR2 SYDVKM. The CDR3 consists of 15 residues. CDR3 amino acids: CASSSTGLALYEQYF. The CDR3 region has the DNA TGTGCCAGCAGTTCAACAGGGTTGGCCCTCTACGAGCAGTACTTC.

J is TRBJ1-3 and V is TRBV27, with TRBD1 matching over 9 bases. The CDR3 runs to 15 residues. The V gene end was trimmed by 5 bases and the J gene end by 0 bases; junction bases not matched to a gene: 2. Germline values: CDR1 MNHEY, CDR2 SMNVEV (reference sequence). CDR3 protein: CASSPTGGSGNTIYF. The CDR3, as DNA: TGTGCCAGCAGTCCGACAGGGGGCTCTGGAAACACCATATATTTT.

This clonotype has ten or more counts. This chain connects TRBV10-1 to TRBJ2-5; 10 bases match TRBD2. This CDR3 has 16 amino acids. V trimming: 6 bases; J trimming: 4 bases; junction bases outside the gene matches: 11. CDR1 is WNHNN, CDR2 SYGVQD, per germline (reference sequence). CDR3 DNA sequence: TGCGCCAGCAGCCCCGTCAGCGGGAGGGCCAGAGAGACCCAGTACTTC. Translated, it gives CASSPVSGRARETQYF.

This sequence joins TRBV5-5 and TRBJ2-7; the D gene is possibly TRBD2 (6 bases). V was cut by 4 bases and J by 7 bases, with 21 bases left in between. Germline lookup yields CDR1 SGHKS and CDR2 YYEKEE (reference sequence). The CDR3 runs 15 residues. CDR3 residues: CASSGTGSAQLEQYF. Written as DNA, the CDR3 is TGTGCCAGCAGCGGCACCGGGAGCGCGCAGCTGGAGCAGTACTTC.

The chain joins TRBV4-1 to TRBJ2-2, with 8 bases matching TRBD2. The CDR3 consists of 16 residues. CDR1 and CDR2 from the germline V gene are MGHRA and YSYEKL. V shed 1 base and J 11 bases; nucleotides not matched to a gene: 12. CDR3 DNA: TGCGCCAGCAGCCAAGTAGGACTAGCCCCCGGGGGCGAGCTGTTTTTT. Translating it yields CASSQVGLAPGGELFF.